The clone carrying this TCR beta chain has more than one count but fewer than ten. What it binds is unknown. Sample-barcoded 5' priming and a J-beta primer mix drove a second PCR of roughly 7 to 11 cycles. Using its own MiXCR run on the 5' RACE reads, TCRdb lists one record per CDR3 protein. The profile shows hundreds of thousands of distinct CDR3 sequences, roughly 50% of them singletons. This record comes from a study of blood T cells in healthy people across ages. The CDR3 has 13 residues. Trimming removed 0 bases from V and 10 bases from J, with 11 bases in between. Germline V lookup: CDR1 LGHNA, CDR2 YSLEER. Study results and limitations: Donors of long life had a larger count of naive CD4+ cells and greater diversity than aged donors. Observed TCR beta diversity per million T cells went down as age went up. This fall followed a roughly linear course with age.

Sequenced input: blood. The sequence was obtained from a woman in her sixties in good health. The V call is TRBV4-3, the J call TRBJ2-3; D is possibly TRBD1 (5 bases). The CDR3 region has the DNA TGCGCCAGCAGCCAAGATTCCCAGGGTGCGCAGTATTTT. Its translation: CASSQDSQGAQYF.